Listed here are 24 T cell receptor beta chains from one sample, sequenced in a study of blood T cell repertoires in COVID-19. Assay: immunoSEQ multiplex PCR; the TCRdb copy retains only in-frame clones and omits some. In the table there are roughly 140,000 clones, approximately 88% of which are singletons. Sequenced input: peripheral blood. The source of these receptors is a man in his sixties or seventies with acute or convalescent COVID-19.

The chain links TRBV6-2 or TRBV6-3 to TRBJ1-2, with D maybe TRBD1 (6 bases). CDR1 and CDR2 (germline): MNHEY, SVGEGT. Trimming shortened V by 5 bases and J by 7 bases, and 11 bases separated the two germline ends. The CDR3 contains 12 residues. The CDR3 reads CASSQGGSGYTF. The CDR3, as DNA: TGTGCCAGCAGTCAAGGGGGTTCTGGCTACACCTTC.

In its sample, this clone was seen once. CDR3 sequence (DNA): TGTGCCAGCAGCGCCCAGCACCGGCTAGCGGGGGTCACAGATACGCAGTATTTT. It is translated as CASSAQHRLAGVTDTQYF. The rearrangement links TRBV7-2 to TRBJ2-3; 10 positions agree with TRBD2. CDR1 is SGHTA, CDR2 FQGNSA, per germline. There are 18 residues in the CDR3. J lost 2 bases, V lost 5 bases, and 13 bases had no gene match. The whole variable domain, filled in from reference TRBV7-2 and TRBJ2-3, reads GAGVSQSPSNKVTEKGKDVELRCDPISGHTALYWYRQSLGQGLEFLIYFQGNSAPDKSGLPSDRFSAERTGGSVSTLTIQRTQQEDSAVYLCASSAQHRLAGVTDTQYFGPGTRLTVL.

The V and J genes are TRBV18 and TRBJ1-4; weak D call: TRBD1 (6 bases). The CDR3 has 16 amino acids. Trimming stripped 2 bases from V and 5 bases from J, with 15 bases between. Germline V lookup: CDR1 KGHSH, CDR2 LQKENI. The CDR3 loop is CASSPGWRTGNEKLFF. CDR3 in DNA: TGTGCCAGCTCACCAGGGTGGCGTACAGGGAATGAAAAACTGTTTTTT. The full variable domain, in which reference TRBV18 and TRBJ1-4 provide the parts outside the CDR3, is NAGVMQNPRHLVRRRGQEARLRCSPMKGHSHVYWYRQLPEEGLKFMVYLQKENIIDESGMPKERFSAEFPKEGPSILRIQQVVRGDSAAYFCASSPGWRTGNEKLFFGSGTQLSVL.

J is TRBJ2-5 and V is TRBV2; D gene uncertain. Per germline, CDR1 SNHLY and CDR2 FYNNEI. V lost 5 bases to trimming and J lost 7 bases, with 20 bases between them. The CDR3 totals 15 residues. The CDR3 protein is CASSTTAPVYGTQYF. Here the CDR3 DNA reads TGTGCCAGCAGTACTACGGCCCCGGTGTATGGGACCCAGTACTTC.

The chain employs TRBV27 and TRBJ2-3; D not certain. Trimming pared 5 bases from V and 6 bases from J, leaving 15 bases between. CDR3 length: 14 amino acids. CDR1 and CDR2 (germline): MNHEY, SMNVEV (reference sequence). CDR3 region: CASSPQEPRDTQYF. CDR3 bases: TGTGCCAGCAGTCCCCAGGAACCAAGGGATACGCAGTATTTT.

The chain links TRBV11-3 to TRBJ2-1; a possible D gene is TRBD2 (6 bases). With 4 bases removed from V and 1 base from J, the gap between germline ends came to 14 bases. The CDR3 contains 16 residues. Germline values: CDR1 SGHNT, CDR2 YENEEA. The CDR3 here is CASSSGGGRSYNEQFF. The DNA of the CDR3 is TGTGCCAGCAGCTCCGGAGGAGGGAGGTCCTACAATGAGCAGTTCTTC. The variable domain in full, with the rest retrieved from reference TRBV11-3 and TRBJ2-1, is EAGVVQSPRYKIIEKKQPVAFWCNPISGHNTLYWYLQNLGQGPELLIRYENEEAVDDSQLPKDRFSAERLKGVDSTLKIQPAELGDSAVYLCASSSGGGRSYNEQFFGPGTRLTVL.

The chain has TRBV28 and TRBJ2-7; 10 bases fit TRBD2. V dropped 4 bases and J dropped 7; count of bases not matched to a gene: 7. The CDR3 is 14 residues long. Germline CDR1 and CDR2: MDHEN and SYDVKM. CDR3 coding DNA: TGTGCCAGCAGTTCTCCTAGCGGGGGTTGGGAGCAGTACTTC. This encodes CASSSPSGGWEQYF.

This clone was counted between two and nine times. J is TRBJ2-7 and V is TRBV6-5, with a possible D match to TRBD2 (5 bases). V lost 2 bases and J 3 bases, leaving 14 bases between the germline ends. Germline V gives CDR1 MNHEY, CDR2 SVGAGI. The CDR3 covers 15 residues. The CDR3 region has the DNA TGTGCCAGCAGTTACGTGTTGGCTAGCAGCTACGAGCAGTACTTC. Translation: CASSYVLASSYEQYF.

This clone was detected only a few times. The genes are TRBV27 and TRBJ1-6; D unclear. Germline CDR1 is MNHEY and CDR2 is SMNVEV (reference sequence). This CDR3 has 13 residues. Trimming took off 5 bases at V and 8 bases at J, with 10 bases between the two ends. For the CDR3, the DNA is TGTGCCAGCAGTCCGAGATCTGATTCACCCCTCCACTTT. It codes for CASSPRSDSPLHF.

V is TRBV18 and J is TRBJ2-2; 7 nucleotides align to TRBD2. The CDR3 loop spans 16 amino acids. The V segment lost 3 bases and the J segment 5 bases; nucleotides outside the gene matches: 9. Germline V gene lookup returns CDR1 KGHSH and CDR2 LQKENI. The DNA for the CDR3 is TGTGCCAGCTCACCCGTCCGGGACTACAAGACCGGGGAGCTGTTTTTT. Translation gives CASSPVRDYKTGELFF.

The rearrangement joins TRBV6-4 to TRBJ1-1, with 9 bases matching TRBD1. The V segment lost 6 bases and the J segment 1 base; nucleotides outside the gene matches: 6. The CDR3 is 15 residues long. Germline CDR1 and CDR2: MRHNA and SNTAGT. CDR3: CASRLQGASNTEAFF. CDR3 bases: TGTGCCAGCAGGTTACAGGGGGCTTCGAACACTGAAGCTTTCTTT.

The CDR3 here is CASSITGGFVNEQFF. CDR3 nucleotides: TGTGCCAGCAGCATAACAGGGGGCTTCGTCAATGAGCAGTTCTTC. The chain links TRBV7-2 to TRBJ2-1; TRBD1 matches at 9 bases. This CDR3 spans 15 amino acids. The trim removed 5 bases at V and 6 bases at J, leaving 8 bases unmatched. Germline CDR1 and CDR2: SGHTA and FQGNSA.

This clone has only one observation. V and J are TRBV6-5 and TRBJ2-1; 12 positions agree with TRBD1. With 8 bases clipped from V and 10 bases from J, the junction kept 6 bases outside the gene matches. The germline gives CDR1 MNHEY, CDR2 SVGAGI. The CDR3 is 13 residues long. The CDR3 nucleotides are TGTGCCAGCCGGGGACAGGGGGCGCGGGAGCAGTTCTTC. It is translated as CASRGQGAREQFF.

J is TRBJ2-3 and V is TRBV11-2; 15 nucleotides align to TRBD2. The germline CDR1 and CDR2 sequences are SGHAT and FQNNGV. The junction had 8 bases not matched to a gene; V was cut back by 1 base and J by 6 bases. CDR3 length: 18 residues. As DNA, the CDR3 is TGTGCCAGCAGCTTAGGGAAAGGACTAGCGGGAGGGTCGGATACGCAGTATTTT. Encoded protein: CASSLGKGLAGGSDTQYF.

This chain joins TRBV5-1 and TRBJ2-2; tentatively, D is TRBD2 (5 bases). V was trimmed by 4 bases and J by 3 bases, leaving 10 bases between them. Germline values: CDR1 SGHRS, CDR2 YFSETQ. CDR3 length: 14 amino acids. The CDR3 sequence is CASSRDLYTGELFF. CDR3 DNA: TGCGCCAGCAGCCGGGATCTTTACACCGGGGAGCTGTTTTTT.

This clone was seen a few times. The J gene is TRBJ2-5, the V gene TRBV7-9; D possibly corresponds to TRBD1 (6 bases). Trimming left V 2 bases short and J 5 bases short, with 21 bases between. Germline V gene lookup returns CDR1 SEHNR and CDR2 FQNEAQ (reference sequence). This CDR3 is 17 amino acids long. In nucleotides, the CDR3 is TGTGCCAGCAGCTTACTCCCGGACAGTAAACCCACCGAGACCCAGTACTTC. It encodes CASSLLPDSKPTETQYF.

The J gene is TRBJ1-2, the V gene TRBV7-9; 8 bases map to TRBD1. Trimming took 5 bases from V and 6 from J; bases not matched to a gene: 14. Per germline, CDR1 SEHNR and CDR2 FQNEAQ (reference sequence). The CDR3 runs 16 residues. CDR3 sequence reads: CASSQKGGTGVNGYTF. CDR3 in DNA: TGTGCCAGCAGCCAGAAAGGGGGGACAGGCGTAAATGGCTACACCTTC.

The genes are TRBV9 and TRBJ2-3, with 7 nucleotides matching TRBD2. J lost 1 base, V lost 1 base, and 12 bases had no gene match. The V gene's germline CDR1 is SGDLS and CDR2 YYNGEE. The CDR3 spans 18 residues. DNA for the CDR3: TGTGCCAGCAGCGTACGGGGGGTTGGTGAGCGACGCACAGATACGCAGTATTTT. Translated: CASSVRGVGERRTDTQYF.

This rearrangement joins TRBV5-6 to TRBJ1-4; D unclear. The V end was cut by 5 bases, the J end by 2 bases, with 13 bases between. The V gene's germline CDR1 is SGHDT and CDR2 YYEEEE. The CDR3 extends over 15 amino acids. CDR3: CASRNYGETNEKLFF. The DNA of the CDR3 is TGTGCCAGCAGAAACTATGGGGAGACTAATGAAAAACTGTTTTTT.

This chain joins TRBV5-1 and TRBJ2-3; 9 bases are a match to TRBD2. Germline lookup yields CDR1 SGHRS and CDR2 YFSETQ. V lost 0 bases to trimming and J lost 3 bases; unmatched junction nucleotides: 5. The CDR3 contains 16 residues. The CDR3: CASSLASGGYTDTQYF. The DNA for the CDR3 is TGCGCCAGCAGCTTGGCCAGCGGGGGGTATACAGATACGCAGTATTTT.

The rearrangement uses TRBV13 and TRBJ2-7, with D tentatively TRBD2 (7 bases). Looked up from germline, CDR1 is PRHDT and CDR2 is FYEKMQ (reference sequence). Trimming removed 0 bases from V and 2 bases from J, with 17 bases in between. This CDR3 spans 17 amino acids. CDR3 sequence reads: CASSLGQRGGMAYEQYF. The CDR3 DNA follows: TGTGCCAGCAGCTTAGGCCAAAGGGGGGGGATGGCCTACGAGCAGTACTTC.

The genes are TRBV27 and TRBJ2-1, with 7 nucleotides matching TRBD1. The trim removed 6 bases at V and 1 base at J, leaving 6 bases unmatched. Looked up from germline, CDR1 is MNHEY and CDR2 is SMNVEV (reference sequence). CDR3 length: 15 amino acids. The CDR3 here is CASSPDRDSYNEQFF. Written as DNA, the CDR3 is TGTGCCAGCAGCCCCGACAGGGATTCCTACAATGAGCAGTTCTTC.

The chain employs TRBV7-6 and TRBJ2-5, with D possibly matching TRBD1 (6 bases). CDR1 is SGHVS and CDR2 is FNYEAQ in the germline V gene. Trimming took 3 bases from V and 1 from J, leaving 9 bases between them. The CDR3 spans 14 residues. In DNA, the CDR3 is TGTGCCAGCAGCTTCCAAGGGGGCCAAGAGACCCAGTACTTC. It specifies CASSFQGGQETQYF.

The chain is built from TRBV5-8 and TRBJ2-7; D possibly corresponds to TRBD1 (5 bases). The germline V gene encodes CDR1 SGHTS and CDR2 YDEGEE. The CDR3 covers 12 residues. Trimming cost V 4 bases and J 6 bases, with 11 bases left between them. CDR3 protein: CASSQDKSEQYF. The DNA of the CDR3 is TGTGCCAGCAGCCAGGACAAATCCGAGCAGTACTTC.